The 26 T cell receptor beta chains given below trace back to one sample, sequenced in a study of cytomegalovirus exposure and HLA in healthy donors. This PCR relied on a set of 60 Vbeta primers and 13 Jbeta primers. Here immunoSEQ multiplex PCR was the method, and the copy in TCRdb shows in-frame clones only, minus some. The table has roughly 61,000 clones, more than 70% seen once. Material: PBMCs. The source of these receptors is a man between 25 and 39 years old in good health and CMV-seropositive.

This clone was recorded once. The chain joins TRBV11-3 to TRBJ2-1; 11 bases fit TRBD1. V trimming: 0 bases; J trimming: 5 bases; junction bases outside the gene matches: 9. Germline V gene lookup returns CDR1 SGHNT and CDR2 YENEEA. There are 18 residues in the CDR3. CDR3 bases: TGTGCCAGCAGCTTAGACCATCGGGACAGGGGGTTAAACAATGAGCAGTTCTTC. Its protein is CASSLDHRDRGLNNEQFF.

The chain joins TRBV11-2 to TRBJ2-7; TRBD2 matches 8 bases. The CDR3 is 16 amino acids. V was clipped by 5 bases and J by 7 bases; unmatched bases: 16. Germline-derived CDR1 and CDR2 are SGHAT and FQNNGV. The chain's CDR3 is CASSPWMGTRGSEQYF. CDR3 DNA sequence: TGTGCCAGCAGCCCATGGATGGGGACTAGGGGGAGTGAGCAGTACTTC.

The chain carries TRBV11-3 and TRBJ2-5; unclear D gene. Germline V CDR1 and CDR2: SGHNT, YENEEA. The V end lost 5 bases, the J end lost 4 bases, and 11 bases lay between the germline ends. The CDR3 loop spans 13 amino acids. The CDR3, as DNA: TGTGCCAGCAGCCGCGGCCCTTTAGAGACCCAGTACTTC. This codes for CASSRGPLETQYF.

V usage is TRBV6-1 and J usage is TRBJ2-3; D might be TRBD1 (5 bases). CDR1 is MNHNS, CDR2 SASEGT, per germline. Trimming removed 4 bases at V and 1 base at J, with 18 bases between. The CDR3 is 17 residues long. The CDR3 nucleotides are TGTGCCAGCAGTGTGTTCCGAGAGGTACAGGGCACAGATACGCAGTATTTT. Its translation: CASSVFREVQGTDTQYF.

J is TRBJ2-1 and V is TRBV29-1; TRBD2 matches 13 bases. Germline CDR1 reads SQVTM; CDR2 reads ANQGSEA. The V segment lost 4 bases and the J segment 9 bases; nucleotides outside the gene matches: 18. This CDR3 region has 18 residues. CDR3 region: CSVGNSFETGTSGTEQFF. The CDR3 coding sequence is TGCAGCGTTGGCAATAGCTTTGAAACCGGGACTAGCGGGACTGAGCAGTTCTTC.

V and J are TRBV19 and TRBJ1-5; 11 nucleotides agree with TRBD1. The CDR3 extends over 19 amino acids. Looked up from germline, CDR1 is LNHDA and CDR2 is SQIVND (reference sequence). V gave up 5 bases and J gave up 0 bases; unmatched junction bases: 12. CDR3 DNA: TGTGCCAGTAGTCCGCGGACAGGGGGCGAGTCCTTTAGCAATCAGCCCCAGCATTTT. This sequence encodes CASSPRTGGESFSNQPQHF. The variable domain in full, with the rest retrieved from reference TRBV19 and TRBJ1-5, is DGGITQSPKYLFRKEGQNVTLSCEQNLNHDAMYWYRQDPGQGLRLIYYSQIVNDFQKGDIAEGYSVSREKKESFPLTVTSAQKNPTAFYLCASSPRTGGESFSNQPQHFGDGTRLSIL.

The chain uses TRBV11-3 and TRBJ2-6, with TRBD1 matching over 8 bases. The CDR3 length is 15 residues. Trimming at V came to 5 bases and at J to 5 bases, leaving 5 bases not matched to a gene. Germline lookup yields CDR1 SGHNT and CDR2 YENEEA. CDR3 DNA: TGTGCCAGCAGCCCGGGACAGGAGTGGGCCAACGTCCTGACTTTC. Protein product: CASSPGQEWANVLTF.

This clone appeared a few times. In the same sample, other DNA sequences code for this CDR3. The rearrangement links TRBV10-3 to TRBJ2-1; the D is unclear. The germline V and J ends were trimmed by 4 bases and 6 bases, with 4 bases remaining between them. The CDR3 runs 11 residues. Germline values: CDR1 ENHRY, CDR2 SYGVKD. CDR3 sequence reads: CAISAGNEQFF. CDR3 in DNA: TGTGCCATCAGTGCAGGCAATGAGCAGTTCTTC.

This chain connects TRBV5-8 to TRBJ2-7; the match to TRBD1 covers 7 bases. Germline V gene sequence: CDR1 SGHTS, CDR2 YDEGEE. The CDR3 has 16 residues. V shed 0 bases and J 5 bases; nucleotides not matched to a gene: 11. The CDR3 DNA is TGTGCCAGCAGCTTGGGGGGACAGCTGGTAGGCAACGAGCAGTACTTC. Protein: CASSLGGQLVGNEQYF. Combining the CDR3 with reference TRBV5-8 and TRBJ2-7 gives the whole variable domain EAGVTQSPTHLIKTRGQQATLRCSPISGHTSVYWYQQALGLGLQFLLWYDEGEERNRGNFPPRFSGRQFPNYSSELNVNALELEDSALYLCASSLGGQLVGNEQYFGPGTRLTVT.

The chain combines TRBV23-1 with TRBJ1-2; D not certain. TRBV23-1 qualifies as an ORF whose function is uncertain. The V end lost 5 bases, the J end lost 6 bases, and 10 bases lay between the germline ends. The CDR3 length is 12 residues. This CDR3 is CASSFQFHGYTF. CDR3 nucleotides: TGCGCCAGCAGTTTTCAATTCCATGGCTACACCTTC.

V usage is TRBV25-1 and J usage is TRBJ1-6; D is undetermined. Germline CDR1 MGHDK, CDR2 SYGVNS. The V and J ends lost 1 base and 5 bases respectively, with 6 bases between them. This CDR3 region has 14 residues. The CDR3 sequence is CASSEWQDNSPLHF. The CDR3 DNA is TGTGCCAGCAGTGAATGGCAGGATAATTCACCCCTCCACTTT.

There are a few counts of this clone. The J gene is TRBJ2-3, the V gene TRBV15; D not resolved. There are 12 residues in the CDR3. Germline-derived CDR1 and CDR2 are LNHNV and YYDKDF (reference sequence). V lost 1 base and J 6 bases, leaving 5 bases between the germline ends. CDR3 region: CATSRARDTQYF. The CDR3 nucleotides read TGTGCCACCAGCAGAGCCCGGGATACGCAGTATTTT. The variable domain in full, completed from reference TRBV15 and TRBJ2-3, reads DAMVIQNPRYQVTQFGKPVTLSCSQTLNHNVMYWYQQKSSQAPKLLFHYYDKDFNNEADTPDNFQSRRPNTSFCFLDIRSPGLGDTAMYLCATSRARDTQYFGPGTRLTVL.

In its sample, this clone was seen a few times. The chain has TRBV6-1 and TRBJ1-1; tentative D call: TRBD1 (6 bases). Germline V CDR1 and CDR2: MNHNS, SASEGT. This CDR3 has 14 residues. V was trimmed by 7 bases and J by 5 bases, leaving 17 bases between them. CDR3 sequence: CASNVGGAGTEAFF. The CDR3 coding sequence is TGTGCCAGCAACGTTGGGGGGGCAGGGACTGAAGCTTTCTTT.

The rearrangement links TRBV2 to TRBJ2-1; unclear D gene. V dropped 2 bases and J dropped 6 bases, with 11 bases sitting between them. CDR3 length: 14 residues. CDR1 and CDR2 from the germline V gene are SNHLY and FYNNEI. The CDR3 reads CASSELRPRNEQFF. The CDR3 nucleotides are TGTGCCAGCAGTGAATTGCGGCCTCGCAATGAGCAGTTCTTC.

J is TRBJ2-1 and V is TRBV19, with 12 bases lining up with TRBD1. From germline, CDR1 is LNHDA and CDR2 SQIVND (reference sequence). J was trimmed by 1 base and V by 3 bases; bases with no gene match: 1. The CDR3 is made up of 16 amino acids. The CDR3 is CASSMGQGASYNEQFF. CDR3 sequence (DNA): TGTGCCAGTAGTATGGGACAGGGGGCGTCCTACAATGAGCAGTTCTTC.

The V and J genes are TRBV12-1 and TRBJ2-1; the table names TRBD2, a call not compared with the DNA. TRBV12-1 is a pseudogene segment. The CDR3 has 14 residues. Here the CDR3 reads CASSPRSLAREQFF. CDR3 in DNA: TGTGCCAGCAGCCCCAGATCACTAGCGAGGGAGCAGTTCTTC.

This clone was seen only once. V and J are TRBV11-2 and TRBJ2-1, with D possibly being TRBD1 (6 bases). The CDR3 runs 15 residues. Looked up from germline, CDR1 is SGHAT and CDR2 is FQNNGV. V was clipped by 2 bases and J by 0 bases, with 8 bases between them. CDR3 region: CASSLRQDSYNEQFF. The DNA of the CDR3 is TGTGCCAGCAGCTTACGACAGGACTCCTACAATGAGCAGTTCTTC.

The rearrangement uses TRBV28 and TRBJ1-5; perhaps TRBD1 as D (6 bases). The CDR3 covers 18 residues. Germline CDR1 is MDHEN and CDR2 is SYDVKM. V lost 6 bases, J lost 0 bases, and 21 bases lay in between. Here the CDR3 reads CASSYYTGQSYSNQPQHF. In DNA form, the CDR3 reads TGTGCCAGCAGCTACTATACCGGACAGTCATATAGCAATCAGCCCCAGCATTTT.

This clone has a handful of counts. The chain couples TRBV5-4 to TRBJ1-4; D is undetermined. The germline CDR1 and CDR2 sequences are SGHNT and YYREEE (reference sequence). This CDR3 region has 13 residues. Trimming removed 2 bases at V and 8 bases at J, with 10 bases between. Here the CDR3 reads CASSLELGEKLFF. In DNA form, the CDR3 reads TGTGCCAGCAGCTTAGAACTCGGGGAAAAACTGTTTTTT.

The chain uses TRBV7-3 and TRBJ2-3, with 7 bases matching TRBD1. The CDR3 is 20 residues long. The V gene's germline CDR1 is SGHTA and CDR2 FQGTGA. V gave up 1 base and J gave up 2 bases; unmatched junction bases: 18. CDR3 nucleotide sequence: TGTGCCAGCAGCTTAAGAGGGGCCGATCAGGGGGTTTTTCCCACAGATACGCAGTATTTT. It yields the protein CASSLRGADQGVFPTDTQYF.

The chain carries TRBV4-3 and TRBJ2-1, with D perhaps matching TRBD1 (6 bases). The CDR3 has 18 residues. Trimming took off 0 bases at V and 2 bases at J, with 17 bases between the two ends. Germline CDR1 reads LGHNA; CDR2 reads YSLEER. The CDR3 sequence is CASSQDFQGGSTYNEQFF. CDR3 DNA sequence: TGCGCCAGCAGCCAAGATTTTCAAGGGGGTAGCACCTACAATGAGCAGTTCTTC.

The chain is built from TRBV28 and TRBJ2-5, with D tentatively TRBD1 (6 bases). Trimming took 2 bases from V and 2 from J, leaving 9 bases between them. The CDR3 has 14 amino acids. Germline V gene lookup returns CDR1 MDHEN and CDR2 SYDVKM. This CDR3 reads CASSLVGQQETQYF. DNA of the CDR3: TGTGCCAGCAGTTTAGTTGGACAGCAAGAGACCCAGTACTTC.

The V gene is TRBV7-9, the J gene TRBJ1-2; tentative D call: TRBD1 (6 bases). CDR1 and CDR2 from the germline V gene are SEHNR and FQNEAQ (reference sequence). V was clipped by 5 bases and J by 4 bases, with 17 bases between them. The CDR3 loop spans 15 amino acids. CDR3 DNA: TGTGCCAGCAGCACCCCGGGGGCGGGGGGCTATGGCTACACCTTC. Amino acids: CASSTPGAGGYGYTF.

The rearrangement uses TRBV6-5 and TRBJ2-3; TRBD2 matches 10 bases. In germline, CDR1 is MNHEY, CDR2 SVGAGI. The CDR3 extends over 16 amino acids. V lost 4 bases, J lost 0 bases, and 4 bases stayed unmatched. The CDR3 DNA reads TGTGCCAGCAGTTTCCGGACTAGCGGAAGCACAGATACGCAGTATTTT. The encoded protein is CASSFRTSGSTDTQYF.

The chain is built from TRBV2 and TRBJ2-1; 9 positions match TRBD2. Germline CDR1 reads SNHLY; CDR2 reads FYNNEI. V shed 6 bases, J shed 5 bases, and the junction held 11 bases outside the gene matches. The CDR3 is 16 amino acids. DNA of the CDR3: TGTGCCAGCAGAGAAACTACTAGCGGGTTCAACAATGAGCAGTTCTTC. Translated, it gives CASRETTSGFNNEQFF.

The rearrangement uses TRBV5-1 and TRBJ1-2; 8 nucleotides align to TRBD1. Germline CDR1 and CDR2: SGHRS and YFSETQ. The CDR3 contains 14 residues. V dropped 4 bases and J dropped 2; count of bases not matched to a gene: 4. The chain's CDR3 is CASSQGTGNYGYTF. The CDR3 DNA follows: TGCGCCAGCAGCCAAGGGACAGGAAACTATGGCTACACCTTC. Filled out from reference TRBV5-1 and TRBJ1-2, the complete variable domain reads KAGVTQTPRYLIKTRGQQVTLSCSPISGHRSVSWYQQTPGQGLQFLFEYFSETQRNKGNFPGRFSGRQFSNSRSEMNVSTLELGDSALYLCASSQGTGNYGYTFGSGTRLTVV.